This T cell receptor (beta chain) emerged from a study of T cell responses to AZD1222 COVID-19 vaccine (dated by TCRdb to the early 2020s). Study-level background: Because spike-specific TCR depth and breadth did not differ between the two schedules, AZD1222 recipients who got a second dose at roughly 4 weeks were pooled with those who got a second dose at roughly 12 weeks. Trial participants were enrolled into age subgroups of 18-55, 56-69 and 70-plus years, which contained roughly 140, 27 and 60 TCR-sequenced participants, respectively. A total of under 250 trial participants underwent TCR sequencing, of whom about 210 had received two doses of AZD1222 and approximately 25 had received two doses of the MenACWY control vaccine.

The CDR3 regions of human TCRbeta chains were analyzed by immunosequencing. As for the original processing: TCRs in the repertoires were matched against a reference library of SARS-CoV-2-specific TCRs that had been generated with the MIRA antigen-specificity platform. Breadth was defined as the fraction of unique TCRs that were SARS-CoV-2-associated. Depth was defined as the fraction of total T cells that were SARS-CoV-2-associated. Each spike-specific TCR was assigned to its reactive spike region and to a CD4 or CD8 class using the MIRA data. Log10-transformed breadth and depth values were compared by one-way ANOVA with Sidak's multiple comparisons tests. Sourced from immuneACCESS, this table was stored by TCRdb with only in-frame sequences that have V and J called. A share of the clones is absent; for the studies checked, an unresolved V gene accounts for under half, and the remainder has no known explanation. For V, J and clone size, that table is used; D and trimming come from the DNA. Recorded for this sample are around 87,000 clones; approximately 91% of them occurred a single time. Of the sample, 22% is held by the ten largest clones.

Trimming removed 2 bases from V and 7 bases from J, leaving 12 bases between the germline ends. The CDR3 covers 15 residues, taking in both the cysteine and the phenylalanine. Just the 45-base CDR3 DNA is kept, in frame starting at base 1. Sequences MNHNS (CDR1) and SASEGT (CDR2) are obtained from the germline V gene. This specimen's time point label, interpreted: baseline before first vaccination. The vaccinee samples were drawn from two UK trials, COV001 and COV002, one of which was a single-blind randomized controlled phase 2/3 trial testing AZD1222 (ChAdOx1 nCoV-19) in healthy adults. For TCRbeta chain sequencing, PBMC samples from trial participants were taken at day 0 and at day 28 after the second dose. On this clone: Which antigen it targets is not known. It has no much larger one-base neighbor in the sample; base qualities were not kept.

Broad study findings and their caveats: Participants were mostly white British and included more females than males, and it was suggested by the authors that clonal diversity may have been underestimated. The 56-69-year group was small, and its depth increase did not reach significance, likely because of low power. Because no day 14 peak-response samples were available, repertoires were characterized only after the peak T cell response. Reportedly, almost half of the unique spike-specific TCRs recognized epitopes lying outside the regions that are mutated in the B.1.351 and B.1.1.7 variants. The vaccine-associated CD4 TCRs covered the entire spike protein, and the dominant responses fell in regions 160-218 and 743-854. After two AZD1222 doses, spike-specific TCR breadth and depth were significantly higher than at day 0 and than in MenACWY recipients. Conclusions about previously exposed vaccinees were limited because only six AZD1222 recipients were SARS-CoV-2 seropositive at baseline.

The sequencing used peripheral blood, collected on day 0 of AZD1222 vaccination. The chain is made from TRBV6-1 and TRBJ1-6, with TRBD1 perhaps the D gene, on 6 matching bases. The receptor comes from an adult in good health. The nucleotide sequence reads as follows: TGTGCCAGCAGTGAAACCCCTAGGGGGAATTCACCCCTCCACTTT. Its protein reads: CASSETPRGNSPLHF.